The rows below give T cell receptor beta chains drawn from one sample of a study of T cell responses to AZD1222 COVID-19 vaccine. Repertoires were generated with immunoSEQ multiplex PCR, while TCRdb's copy carries only in-frame clones and drops some. The table records 150,000 to 200,000 clones, about 92% of them present only once. The sample in question was peripheral blood, obtained on day 0 of AZD1222 vaccination. The origin of the receptors is an adult in good health. Both conserved end residues are part of each CDR3. D genes are given only for firm matches. Part of the rows lack a size; the others show once, few, many or a class for expanded clones.

>TRBJ2-2|TRBV28|.|.
CASSPRVGASGTGELFF
TGTGCCAGCAGTCCCAGAGTGGGGGCCTCGGGCACCGGGGAGCTGTTTTTT
>TRBJ1-1|TRBV18|.|TRBD1
CASSRQGGTEAFF
TGTGCCAGCTCACGACAGGGGGGGACTGAAGCTTTCTTT
>TRBJ2-1|TRBV27|.|TRBD2
CASSPRGREFIQQFF
TGTGCCAGCAGTCCTCGTGGGCGGGAGTTTATTCAGCAGTTCTTC
>TRBJ2-4|TRBV4-1|.|.
CASSQGGLNIQYF
TGCGCCAGCAGCCAAGGAGGGCTAAACATTCAGTACTTC
>TRBJ1-2|TRBV14|.|.
CASSQGVGDYGYTF
TGTGCCAGCAGCCAAGGTGTAGGGGACTATGGCTACACCTTC
>TRBJ1-6|TRBV11-2|.|.
CASSLGRNSPLHF
TGTGCCAGCAGCTTAGGTCGAAATTCACCCCTCCACTTT
>TRBJ2-6|TRBV27|.|TRBD1
CASSSASTGGYSGANVLTF
TGTGCCAGCAGTTCTGCCTCGACAGGGGGGTACTCTGGGGCCAACGTCCTGACTTTC
>TRBJ2-6|TRBV10-3|.|.
CAISEAYSGANVLTF
TGTGCCATCAGTGAGGCATACTCTGGGGCCAACGTCCTGACTTTC
>TRBJ1-4|TRBV18|.|.
CASSPRGWGEKLFF
TGTGCCAGCTCACCCCGGGGCTGGGGCGAAAAACTGTTTTTT
>TRBJ2-1|TRBV9|.|TRBD2
CASSGGLAGAYNEQFF
TGTGCCAGCAGCGGAGGACTAGCGGGAGCGTACAATGAGCAGTTCTTC
>TRBJ2-3|TRBV27|.|TRBD1
CASSLSYRGDTQYF
TGTGCCAGCAGCCTTTCATACAGGGGAGATACGCAGTATTTT
>TRBJ2-3|TRBV7-3|.|TRBD2
CASRQGLAGATDTQYF
TGTGCCAGTCGACAGGGACTAGCGGGGGCCACAGATACGCAGTATTTT
>TRBJ1-4|TRBV2|once|.
CASFGPGREKLFF
.
>TRBJ1-1|TRBV7-9|.|.
CASSHISPSEAFF
TGTGCCAGCAGTCATATATCGCCGTCTGAAGCTTTCTTT
>TRBJ1-6|TRBV21-1|once|.
CAPVGQVRNSPLHF
TGTGCCCCGGTGGGGCAGGTGAGGAATTCACCCCTCCACTTT
>TRBJ2-4|TRBV6-2/TRBV6-3|.|.
CASSPGAKNIQYF
TGTGCCAGCAGTCCGGGGGCGAAAAACATTCAGTACTTC
>TRBJ1-5|TRBV20-1|.|.
CSARGPGPGHF
TGCAGTGCTAGAGGGCCCGGTCCTGGGCATTTT